Listed here are 16 T cell receptor beta chains from one sample, sequenced in a study of identical twins. TCRdb independently ran MiXCR on the 5' RACE reads; one entry per CDR3 protein. The sample contains about 530,000 distinct CDR3 sequences, under 25% of which appear only once. These records were also assigned to another study, of yellow fever vaccine responses in identical twins.

Sequencing was carried out using CD4+ T cells sorted from blood. The receptors originated from a woman between 18 and 29 years old in good health.

This clonotype has just one count. CDR3 residues: CATSDGLAVHNEQYF. The CDR3 DNA reads TGTGCCACCAGTGATGGACTAGCGGTCCACAATGAGCAGTACTTC. The chain is built from TRBV24-1 and TRBJ2-1, with TRBD2 identical over 10 bases. TRBJ2-7 matches the DNA end more closely, so the J call is doubtful. CDR3 length equals 15 residues. Germline V gene sequence: CDR1 KGHDR, CDR2 SFDVKD.

The chain couples TRBV28 to TRBJ2-7, with D hard to call. There are 12 residues in the CDR3. The V gene lost 2 bases and the J gene lost 3 bases, with 5 bases spanning the gap. Looked up from germline, CDR1 is MDHEN and CDR2 is SYDVKM. For the CDR3, the DNA is TGTGCCAGCAGTTTAAGGCGCTACGAGCAGTACTTC. Translated: CASSLRRYEQYF. Full variable domain (missing parts from reference TRBV28 and TRBJ2-7): DVKVTQSSRYLVKRTGEKVFLECVQDMDHENMFWYRQDPGLGLRLIYFSYDVKMKEKGDIPEGYSVSREKKERFSLILESASTNQTSMYLCASSLRRYEQYFGPGTRLTVT.

V gene TRBV27 combines with J gene TRBJ2-7; D gene ambiguous. The germline CDR1 and CDR2 sequences are MNHEY and SMNVEV (reference sequence). The germline V and J ends were trimmed by 0 bases and 7 bases, with 13 bases remaining between them. CDR3 length equals 14 residues. DNA for the CDR3: TGTGCCAGCAGTTTATCTCTACGGGCCTCGGAGCAGTACTTC. The encoded protein is CASSLSLRASEQYF.

The chain couples TRBV6-1 to TRBJ2-6, with D possibly matching TRBD1 (6 bases). From germline, CDR1 is MNHNS and CDR2 SASEGT. V was pared by 8 bases and J by 4 bases, with 15 bases between. This CDR3 has 15 amino acids. In DNA form, the CDR3 reads TGTGCCAGCCGCCCGACAGGTTCGGGGGCCAACGTCCTGACTTTC. Amino acid sequence: CASRPTGSGANVLTF.

This clonotype appeared a few times. The chain is built from TRBV6-5 and TRBJ2-2; possible D gene TRBD2, 5 bases. Germline V gene data show CDR1 as MNHEY and CDR2 as SVGAGI. V was pared by 0 bases and J by 4 bases, with 12 bases between. The CDR3 runs 16 residues. CDR3 sequence reads: CASSYSRLGSTGELFF. CDR3 DNA: TGTGCCAGCAGTTACTCTAGATTGGGGAGCACCGGGGAGCTGTTTTTT.

This clonotype was picked up a small number of times. CDR3 residues: CASSLGERGASYNEQFF. CDR3 nucleotides: TGCGCCAGCAGCTTGGGTGAGCGGGGGGCCTCCTACAATGAGCAGTTCTTC. The chain has TRBV5-1 and TRBJ2-1, with 9 bases matching TRBD2. The CDR3 runs 17 residues. V trimming: 0 bases; J trimming: 0 bases; junction bases outside the gene matches: 4. CDR1 and CDR2 from the germline V gene are SGHRS and YFSETQ.

The chain has TRBV20-1 and TRBJ1-2; no clear D gene. Germline V CDR1 and CDR2: DFQATT, SNEGSKA (reference sequence). Trimming removed 2 bases at V and 6 bases at J, with 19 bases between. The CDR3 has 15 amino acids. This chain's CDR3 is CSARTWAPGGDGYTF. The DNA of the CDR3 is TGCAGTGCTAGAACCTGGGCGCCAGGTGGAGATGGCTACACCTTC.

This clonotype was detected only a few times. The gene calls are TRBV25-1 and TRBJ2-7; 7 bases are a match to TRBD2. CDR1 is MGHDK, CDR2 SYGVNS, per germline. CDR3 length equals 15 residues. The V and J ends lost 6 bases and 0 bases, in that order; junction bases with no gene match: 8. In DNA, the CDR3 is TGTGCCAGCAGCTCAAGCGGGGACCTCTCCTACGAGCAGTACTTC. This sequence encodes CASSSSGDLSYEQYF.

The chain employs TRBV7-3 and TRBJ2-3; D may be TRBD1 (8 bases). V lost 5 bases and J lost 5, with 14 bases in between. The CDR3 length is 14 residues. The germline V gene encodes CDR1 SGHTA and CDR2 FQGTGA. As DNA, the CDR3 is TGTGCCAGCAGCGGGAGCGGGACAGGAGATACGCAGTATTTT. Protein product: CASSGSGTGDTQYF.

This clonotype occurred many times. The chain joins TRBV3-1 to TRBJ2-7; D possibly corresponds to TRBD1 (6 bases). CDR1 and CDR2 (germline): LGHDT, YNNKEL (reference sequence). With 0 bases removed from V and 3 bases from J, the gap between germline ends came to 9 bases. The CDR3 runs to 14 residues. As DNA, the CDR3 is TGTGCCAGCAGCCAAGAGTGGGGGCTCTACGAGCAGTACTTC. Amino acids: CASSQEWGLYEQYF.

This sequence joins TRBV6-1 and TRBJ2-1; D possibly uses TRBD1 or TRBD2 (6 bases each). CDR3 length: 16 residues. CDR1 and CDR2 from the germline V gene are MNHNS and SASEGT. V lost 2 bases to trimming and J lost 4 bases, with 15 bases between them. CDR3 in amino acids: CASSEMEGGAYNEQFF. In nucleotides, the CDR3 is TGTGCCAGCAGTGAAATGGAGGGGGGAGCATACAATGAGCAGTTCTTC.

This clonotype showed up just a few times. V and J are TRBV20-1 and TRBJ2-1, with TRBD2 matching over 10 bases. With V trimmed by 3 bases and J by 2 bases, 4 bases remained unmatched. The length of the CDR3 is 15 residues. Germline V gives CDR1 DFQATT, CDR2 SNEGSKA (reference sequence). DNA for the CDR3: TGCAGTGCTAGGGCAGCGGGAGGGCCCTACAATGAGCAGTTCTTC. Translated, it gives CSARAAGGPYNEQFF.

This clonotype was seen a few times. This chain uses TRBV2 with TRBJ2-1; D is undetermined. Germline CDR1 SNHLY, CDR2 FYNNEI. V lost 4 bases and J lost 12, with 16 bases in between. This CDR3 has 13 residues. DNA for the CDR3: TGTGCCAGCAGTGTCCTAGGGAAGGGTACGCAGTTCTTC. Encoded protein: CASSVLGKGTQFF.

This clonotype was recorded a few times. V and J are TRBV5-1 and TRBJ2-3; 7 bases match TRBD2. CDR1 and CDR2 (germline): SGHRS, YFSETQ. CDR3 length: 14 amino acids. With 4 bases clipped from V and 10 bases from J, the junction kept 12 bases outside the gene matches. The DNA of the CDR3 is TGCGCCAGCAGCGGCGGGGGTACTTGGCCTGCGCAGTATTTT. Amino acid sequence: CASSGGGTWPAQYF.

This clonotype was counted only a few times. The chain combines TRBV27 with TRBJ2-7; 8 bases match TRBD1. The CDR3 has 15 residues. V trimming: 5 bases; J trimming: 0 bases; junction bases outside the gene matches: 6. Germline V gene lookup returns CDR1 MNHEY and CDR2 SMNVEV (reference sequence). CDR3 in amino acids: CASSVGQGLSYEQYF. The CDR3 DNA is TGTGCCAGCAGTGTTGGACAGGGCCTCTCCTACGAGCAGTACTTC.

In this sample, this clonotype turned up a few times. This CDR3 reads CASGEGAGTDTQYF. The CDR3 region has the DNA TGTGCCAGCGGAGAGGGGGCCGGCACAGATACGCAGTATTTT. V usage is TRBV3-1 and J usage is TRBJ2-3; 7 bases are shared with TRBD1. Germline V CDR1 and CDR2: LGHDT, YNNKEL (reference sequence). This CDR3 is 14 amino acids long. V shed 8 bases and J 1 base; nucleotides not matched to a gene: 6.